A single sample gave rise to the 25 T cell receptor beta chains below, sequenced in a study of blood T cells in healthy people across ages. Using a J-beta primer mix together with a sample-barcoded 5' primer, a second PCR was run for roughly 7 to 12 cycles. TCRdb fed the 5' RACE reads into MiXCR, producing one record per CDR3 protein. The sample holds some 640,000 distinct CDR3 sequences, about 52% seen once. Sequencing input: blood. The source is a woman aged 55-75 years in good health.

The chain links TRBV7-2 to TRBJ2-3; weak D call: TRBD2 (5 bases). CDR3 length: 14 residues. V was trimmed by 6 bases and J by 2 bases, leaving 12 bases between them. Per germline, CDR1 SGHTA and CDR2 FQGNSA. CDR3 bases: TGTGCCAGCAGTCACGGGCGGGCCACAGATACGCAGTATTTT. This encodes CASSHGRATDTQYF.

V usage is TRBV20-1 and J usage is TRBJ2-7; no clear D. Trimming removed 3 bases from V and 4 bases from J, with 19 bases in between. This CDR3 is 15 amino acids long. Per germline, CDR1 DFQATT and CDR2 SNEGSKA (reference sequence). The CDR3 coding sequence is TGCAGTGCTAGGGTATGGCACAGAGGAATTTACGAGCAGTACTTC. Translated, it gives CSARVWHRGIYEQYF.

The chain is built from TRBV6-5 and TRBJ2-7; 10 bases match TRBD1. CDR1 MNHEY and CDR2 SVGAGI come from the germline V gene. V shed 6 bases, J shed 9 bases, and the junction held 14 bases outside the gene matches. CDR3 length: 15 amino acids. The DNA of the CDR3 is TGTGCCAGCAGCGGGGGACAGGGGAAATATTTAGGGCAGTACTTC. Translating it yields CASSGGQGKYLGQYF.

The V and J genes are TRBV7-2 and TRBJ1-3; D remains unclear. Between the trimmed V and J ends, which lost 5 bases and 0 bases, there was a span of 11 bases. The CDR3 covers 15 residues. CDR1 and CDR2 from the germline V gene are SGHTA and FQGNSA. The CDR3 is CASSPRSNSGNTIYF. In nucleotides, the CDR3 is TGTGCCAGCAGCCCGCGTAGCAACTCTGGAAACACCATATATTTT.

The chain carries TRBV14 and TRBJ2-4; the match to TRBD2 covers 10 bases. Germline trimming cut 1 base from V and 11 bases from J; bases unmatched to any gene: 8. This CDR3 spans 15 amino acids. CDR1 and CDR2 (germline): SGHDN, FVKESK. CDR3 sequence (DNA): TGTGCCAGCAGCCAAGCTAGCGGGAGCCCCTACGTTCAGTACTTC. This encodes CASSQASGSPYVQYF. Filled out from reference TRBV14 and TRBJ2-4, the complete variable domain reads EAGVTQFPSHSVIEKGQTVTLRCDPISGHDNLYWYRRVMGKEIKFLLHFVKESKQDESGMPNNRFLAERTGGTYSTLKVQPAELEDSGVYFCASSQASGSPYVQYFGAGTRLSVL.

Comments on this clonotype: An end of the junction differs from the germline gene, which may be a read error. The chain has TRBV2 and TRBJ2-3; 9 nucleotides line up with TRBD1. Germline values: CDR1 SNHLY, CDR2 FYNNEI. The CDR3 totals 17 residues. CDR3 DNA sequence: TGTGCCAGCAGGGAATTCCGGACAGGGGAGTACACAGATGCGCAGTATTTT. Translating gives CASREFRTGEYTDAQYF.

The gene calls are TRBV12-3 or TRBV12-4 and TRBJ2-7; tentatively, D is TRBD1 or TRBD2 (5 bases each). This CDR3 is built from 16 residues. V lost 3 bases to trimming and J lost 0 bases, with 15 bases between them. CDR3 residues: CASSFAGGPYSYEQYF. CDR3 nucleotides: TGTGCCAGCAGTTTCGCTGGGGGTCCCTACTCCTACGAGCAGTACTTC.

The chain uses TRBV14 and TRBJ2-5; 8 bases match TRBD1. Germline values: CDR1 SGHDN, CDR2 FVKESK. CDR3 length: 14 residues. V lost 6 bases to trimming and J lost 7 bases; unmatched junction nucleotides: 10. The CDR3 nucleotides are TGTGCCAGCAGACGACAGGGGTCTAAAGGGACCCAGTACTTC. Translation gives CASRRQGSKGTQYF.

In its sample, this clonotype was seen once. The chain has TRBV10-3 and TRBJ2-5, with 12 positions matching TRBD2. CDR1 is ENHRY and CDR2 is SYGVKD in the germline V gene. CDR3 length: 15 amino acids. Losses at the gene ends were 8 bases for V and 1 base for J; bases not matched to a gene: 5. The CDR3: CAILGTSGPQETQYF. Here the CDR3 DNA reads TGTGCCATCCTGGGGACTAGCGGGCCCCAAGAGACCCAGTACTTC.

There are a few counts of this clonotype. The rearrangement links TRBV5-6 to TRBJ2-7; 9 bases map to TRBD1. V dropped 0 bases and J dropped 6; count of bases not matched to a gene: 7. The CDR3 is 15 amino acids. Germline-derived CDR1 and CDR2 are SGHDT and YYEEEE. As DNA, the CDR3 is TGTGCCAGCAGCTTGGGAGGGACAGGGTCCGGCGAGCAGTACTTC. This encodes CASSLGGTGSGEQYF.

This clonotype has only a few counts. The chain carries TRBV20-1 and TRBJ2-7; D unresolved. This CDR3 has 13 residues. Germline assignment: CDR1 DFQATT and CDR2 SNEGSKA (reference sequence). Between the trimmed V and J ends, which lost 5 bases and 4 bases, there was a span of 15 bases. As DNA, the CDR3 is TGCAGTGCTTCCGAAGGGTCTTGGTACGAGCAGTACTTC. As protein: CSASEGSWYEQYF.

This clonotype was observed a single time. The V call is TRBV6-6, the J call TRBJ1-1; D remains unclear. CDR1 and CDR2 from the germline V gene are MNHNY and SVGAGI (reference sequence). V lost 7 bases and J lost 6, with 18 bases in between. This CDR3 comprises 14 residues. CDR3 in DNA: TGTGCCAGCAAGCGGAATGACCCGAGCCCTGAAGCTTTCTTT. This translates into CASKRNDPSPEAFF.

The chain uses TRBV6-5 and TRBJ2-3; 9 bases line up with TRBD1. The V gene's germline CDR1 is MNHEY and CDR2 SVGAGI. The CDR3 has 14 residues. V shed 8 bases and J 1 base; nucleotides not matched to a gene: 4. For the CDR3, the DNA is TGTGCCAGCCAAACAGGGGGCGGCACAGATACGCAGTATTTT. It translates to CASQTGGGTDTQYF.

The rearrangement uses TRBV9 and TRBJ2-5; the D gene is possibly TRBD2 (6 bases). This CDR3 is 18 amino acids long. V was cut by 0 bases and J by 4 bases, with 22 bases left in between. Germline lookup yields CDR1 SGDLS and CDR2 YYNGEE. The CDR3 DNA reads as TGTGCCAGCAGCGTAGCCGCAGGAGGGACGCAAAGAACAGAGACCCAGTACTTC. This gives the protein CASSVAAGGTQRTETQYF.

In this sample, this clonotype turned up a few times. The V call is TRBV7-2, the J call TRBJ1-5; tentatively, D is TRBD1 (5 bases). CDR3 length: 14 residues. Looked up from germline, CDR1 is SGHTA and CDR2 is FQGNSA. V lost 0 bases to trimming and J lost 2 bases, with 5 bases between them. In DNA, the CDR3 is TGTGCCAGCAGCTTAGCGACAGGCAATCAGCCCCAGCATTTT. Encoded protein: CASSLATGNQPQHF.

The rearrangement uses TRBV5-1 and TRBJ2-4; a weak D match, TRBD2 (6 bases). Germline CDR1 and CDR2: SGHRS and YFSETQ. The CDR3 is 17 residues long. Trimming removed 1 base at V and 0 bases at J, with 14 bases between. The CDR3 spells CASSLLGGAVAKNIQYF. The CDR3 DNA reads as TGCGCCAGCAGCTTGCTTGGAGGGGCCGTAGCCAAAAACATTCAGTACTTC.

The genes are TRBV6-1 and TRBJ2-1; D is uncertain. Germline CDR1 reads MNHNS; CDR2 reads SASEGT. The CDR3 covers 14 residues. The V gene lost 6 bases and the J gene lost 1 base, with 10 bases spanning the gap. CDR3: CASRDPGSYNEQFF. The CDR3 nucleotides are TGTGCCAGCAGGGACCCAGGTTCCTACAATGAGCAGTTCTTC.

This clonotype occurred a few times. This chain links TRBV29-1 with TRBJ1-4; TRBD1 aligns across 7 bases. This CDR3 comprises 12 residues. Trimming took 5 bases from V and 7 from J; bases not matched to a gene: 4. Germline V gives CDR1 SQVTM, CDR2 ANQGSEA. CDR3 coding DNA: TGCAGCGTTCTGGGACAGACTGAAAAACTGTTTTTT. As protein: CSVLGQTEKLFF. The whole variable domain, filled in from reference TRBV29-1 and TRBJ1-4, reads SAVISQKPSRDICQRGTSLTIQCQVDSQVTMMFWYRQQPGQSLTLIATANQGSEATYESGFVIDKFPISRPNLTFSTLTVSNMSPEDSSIYLCSVLGQTEKLFFGSGTQLSVL.

This chain connects TRBV28 to TRBJ2-1; TRBD2 matches at 9 bases. From germline, CDR1 is MDHEN and CDR2 SYDVKM. V lost 7 bases to trimming and J lost 4 bases; unmatched junction nucleotides: 2. This CDR3 has 13 residues. The CDR3 loop reads CASTLAGYNEQFF. The CDR3 DNA is TGTGCCAGCACTCTAGCGGGATACAATGAGCAGTTCTTC.

This clonotype was detected a few times. The V and J genes are TRBV7-2 and TRBJ2-5, with TRBD1 matching over 12 bases. The germline V gene has CDR1 SGHTA and CDR2 FQGNSA. This CDR3 is 16 amino acids long. Germline trimming cut 5 bases from V and 1 base from J; bases unmatched to any gene: 5. DNA for the CDR3: TGTGCCAGCAGCCTAGGGACAGGGGGCACCCAAGAGACCCAGTACTTC. Translating it yields CASSLGTGGTQETQYF.

The V gene is TRBV5-1, the J gene TRBJ2-5, with D tentatively TRBD2 (7 bases). CDR1 SGHRS and CDR2 YFSETQ come from the germline V gene. V was shortened by 6 bases and J by 2 bases, with 14 bases between the two germline ends. This CDR3 has 14 amino acids. CDR3 nucleotides: TGCGCCAGCATACCGGGGAGGGGGCAAGAGACCCAGTACTTC. As protein: CASIPGRGQETQYF.

This clonotype has only a few counts. The rearrangement uses TRBV29-1 and TRBJ2-2; D not certain. V was shortened by 5 bases and J by 9 bases, with 16 bases between the two germline ends. The germline V gene has CDR1 SQVTM and CDR2 ANQGSEA. The CDR3 length is 13 residues. This CDR3 is CSVLVRGIRELFF. In DNA form, the CDR3 reads TGCAGCGTTCTCGTAAGAGGCATCCGGGAGCTGTTTTTT.

This clonotype was counted between two and nine times. This chain links TRBV10-3 with TRBJ1-2; TRBD1 aligns across 7 bases. With V trimmed by 2 bases and J by 0 bases, 3 bases remained unmatched. From germline, CDR1 is ENHRY and CDR2 SYGVKD. The CDR3 is 15 amino acids. The CDR3, as DNA: TGTGCCATCAGTGAGGGGACAGAAACTAACTATGGCTACACCTTC. Translating gives CAISEGTETNYGYTF.

The chain joins TRBV7-2 to TRBJ2-7; 14 bases align to TRBD2. This CDR3 is built from 16 residues. J lost 0 bases, V lost 4 bases, and 2 bases had no gene match. Germline-derived CDR1 and CDR2 are SGHTA and FQGNSA. The CDR3 sequence is CASSSTSGRDSYEQYF. Here the CDR3 DNA reads TGTGCCAGCAGCTCGACTAGCGGGAGGGACTCCTACGAGCAGTACTTC.

This clonotype has more than one count but fewer than ten. The chain recombines TRBV5-1 with TRBJ2-1, with D maybe TRBD1 (8 bases). Germline V gene sequence: CDR1 SGHRS, CDR2 YFSETQ. Deletions cut 2 bases from V and 9 bases from J, with 12 bases between. CDR3 size: 13 residues. The CDR3 here is CASSLTGGVEQFF. In nucleotides, the CDR3 is TGCGCCAGCAGCTTAACAGGGGGGGTTGAGCAGTTCTTC.